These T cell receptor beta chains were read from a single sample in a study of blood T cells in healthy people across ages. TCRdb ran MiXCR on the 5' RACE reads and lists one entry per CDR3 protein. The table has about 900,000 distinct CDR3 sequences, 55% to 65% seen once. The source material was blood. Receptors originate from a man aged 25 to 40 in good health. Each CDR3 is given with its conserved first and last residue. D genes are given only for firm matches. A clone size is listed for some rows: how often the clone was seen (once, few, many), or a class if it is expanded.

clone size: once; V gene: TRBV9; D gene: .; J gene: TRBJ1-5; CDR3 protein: CASSRDGPNQPQHF; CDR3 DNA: TGTGCCAGCAGCCGGGACGGCCCCAATCAGCCCCAGCATTTT
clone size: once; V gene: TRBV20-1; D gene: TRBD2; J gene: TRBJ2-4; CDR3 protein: CSARDSGRAKNIQYF; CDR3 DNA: TGCAGTGCTAGGGATAGCGGGAGGGCCAAAAACATTCAGTACTTC
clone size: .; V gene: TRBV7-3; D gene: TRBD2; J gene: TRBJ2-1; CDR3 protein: CASSLSAGAYNEQFF; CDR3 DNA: TGTGCCAGCAGCTTATCAGCGGGAGCCTACAATGAGCAGTTCTTC
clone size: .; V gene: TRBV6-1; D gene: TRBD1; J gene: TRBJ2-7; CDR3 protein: CASTKRDRGTVNHEQYF; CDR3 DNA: TGTGCCAGCACAAAGAGGGACAGGGGTACCGTTAACCACGAGCAGTACTTC
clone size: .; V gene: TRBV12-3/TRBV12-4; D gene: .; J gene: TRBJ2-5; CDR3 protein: CASSPRPGRNYQETQYF; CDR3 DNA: TGTGCCAGCAGTCCTAGGCCGGGACGGAATTACCAAGAGACCCAGTACTTC
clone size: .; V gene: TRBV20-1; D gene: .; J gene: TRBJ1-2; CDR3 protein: CSAKIPSLYGYTF; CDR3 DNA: TGCAGTGCTAAAATTCCCAGCCTCTATGGCTACACCTTC
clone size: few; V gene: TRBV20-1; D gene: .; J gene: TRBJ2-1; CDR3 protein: CSASRGGSYNEQFF; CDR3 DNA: TGCAGTGCTAGTCGAGGGGGGAGCTACAATGAGCAGTTCTTC
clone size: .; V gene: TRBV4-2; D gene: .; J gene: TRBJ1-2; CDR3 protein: CASSQNTDNYGYTF; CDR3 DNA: TGTGCCAGCAGCCAAAATACGGACAACTATGGCTACACCTTC
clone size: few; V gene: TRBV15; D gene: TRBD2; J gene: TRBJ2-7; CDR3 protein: CATSRGGGPDYEQYF; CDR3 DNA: TGTGCCACCAGCAGAGGCGGGGGGCCAGACTACGAGCAGTACTTC
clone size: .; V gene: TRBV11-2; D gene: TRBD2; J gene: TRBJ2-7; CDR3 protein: CASSFGLAGAYEQYF; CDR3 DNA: TGTGCCAGCAGCTTCGGGCTAGCGGGGGCGTACGAGCAGTACTTC
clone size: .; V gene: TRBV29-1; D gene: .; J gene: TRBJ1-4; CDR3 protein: CSVADGLNEKLFF; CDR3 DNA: TGCAGCGTTGCGGACGGCCTTAATGAAAAACTGTTTTTT
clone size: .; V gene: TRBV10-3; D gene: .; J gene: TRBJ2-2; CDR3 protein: CAISNVGTNTGELFF; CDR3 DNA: TGTGCCATCAGTAATGTCGGGACGAACACCGGGGAGCTGTTTTTT
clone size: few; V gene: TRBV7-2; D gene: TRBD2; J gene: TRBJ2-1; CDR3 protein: CASSLTSGGDSAQFF; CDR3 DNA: TGTGCCAGCAGCTTGACTAGCGGGGGGGATTCAGCGCAGTTCTTC
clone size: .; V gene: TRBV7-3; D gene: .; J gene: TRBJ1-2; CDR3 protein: CASSPGAENYGYTF; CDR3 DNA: TGTGCCAGCAGCCCTGGGGCAGAAAACTATGGCTACACCTTC
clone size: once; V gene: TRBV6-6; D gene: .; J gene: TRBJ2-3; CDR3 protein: CASSPLQAGVTDTQYF; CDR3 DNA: TGTGCCAGCAGTCCCCTCCAGGCAGGGGTGACAGATACGCAGTATTTT
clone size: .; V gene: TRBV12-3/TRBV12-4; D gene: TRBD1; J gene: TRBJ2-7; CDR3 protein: CASSLAGTADYEQYF; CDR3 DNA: TGTGCCAGCAGTTTAGCTGGGACAGCGGACTACGAGCAGTACTTC
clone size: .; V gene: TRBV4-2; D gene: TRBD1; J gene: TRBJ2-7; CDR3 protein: CASSIPDRGRYNEQYF; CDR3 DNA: TGTGCCAGCAGCATTCCGGACAGGGGGCGTTACAATGAGCAGTACTTC
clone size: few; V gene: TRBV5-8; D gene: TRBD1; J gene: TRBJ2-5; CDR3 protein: CASSLGGSSQETQYF; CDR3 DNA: TGTGCCAGCAGCTTAGGGGGCAGCTCCCAAGAGACCCAGTACTTC
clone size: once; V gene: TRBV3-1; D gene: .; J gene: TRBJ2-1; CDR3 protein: CASSQEGVRGASYNEQFF; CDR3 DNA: TGTGCCAGCAGCCAAGAAGGTGTCCGGGGGGCCTCCTACAATGAGCAGTTCTTC